Below, 30 T cell receptor beta chains from the same sample are listed, as sequenced in a study of CDR3 diversity in severe acne. TCRdb ran MiXCR on the PCR reads and lists one entry per CDR3 protein. Counted here are about 90,000 distinct CDR3 sequences, around 50% occurring once; the ten biggest clones make up 10%. The material sequenced was blood. The receptors originated from a male donor in good health, serving as a control.

This sequence joins TRBV7-9 and TRBJ2-7, with 8 positions matching TRBD2. The CDR3 extends over 16 amino acids. Trimming took 0 bases from V and 7 from J; bases not matched to a gene: 11. Germline CDR1 is SEHNR and CDR2 is FQNEAQ (reference sequence). The CDR3, as DNA: TGTGCCAGCAGCTTAGCCCCGGGACTAGGGTACAATGAGCAGTACTTC. Translation gives CASSLAPGLGYNEQYF.

This clonotype was seen once. The rearrangement links TRBV6-1 to TRBJ1-5, with TRBD1 matching 7 bases. Trimming took 5 bases from V and 5 from J; bases not matched to a gene: 3. The CDR3 is made up of 13 amino acids. CDR1 is MNHNS, CDR2 SASEGT, per germline. The CDR3: CASSIQGDQPQHF. The DNA for the CDR3 is TGTGCCAGCAGTATCCAGGGGGATCAGCCCCAGCATTTT.

The rearrangement links TRBV12-3 or TRBV12-4 to TRBJ2-3; D gene uncertain. The V and J ends lost 11 bases and 1 base respectively, with 10 bases between them. This CDR3 has 12 residues. The DNA for the CDR3 is TGTGCCCCCCCCCCGGGCACAGATACGCAGTATTTT. Its protein is CAPPPGTDTQYF.

This clonotype occurred many times. In nucleotides, the CDR3 is TGTGCCAGCAGCCCCCCCGGGGTCAATCAGCCCCAGCATTTT. Translating it yields CASSPPGVNQPQHF. V and J are TRBV7-8 and TRBJ1-5; D remains ambiguous. This CDR3 region has 14 residues. The germline V gene has CDR1 SGHVS and CDR2 FQNEAQ. The ends were cut back, 5 bases at V and 3 bases at J, with 11 bases in the middle. The complete variable domain, with remaining parts taken from reference TRBV7-8 and TRBJ1-5, reads GAGVSQSPRYKVAKRGQDVALRCDPISGHVSLFWYQQALGQGPEFLTYFQNEAQLDKSGLPSDRFFAERPEGSVSTLKIQRTQQEDSAVYLCASSPPGVNQPQHFGDGTRLSIL.

This clonotype came up a few times. The J gene is TRBJ1-1, the V gene TRBV29-1; possibly TRBD1 for D (5 bases). With 5 bases removed from V and 5 bases from J, the gap between germline ends came to 18 bases. Germline-derived CDR1 and CDR2 are SQVTM and ANQGSEA. The CDR3 extends over 14 amino acids. DNA of the CDR3: TGCAGCGTTAGAATCAGGGAAGGAAGGACTGAAGCTTTCTTT. It encodes CSVRIREGRTEAFF.

This rearrangement joins TRBV7-8 to TRBJ1-1; a weak D match, TRBD1 (5 bases). Germline V gene data show CDR1 as SGHVS and CDR2 as FQNEAQ. The CDR3 contains 17 residues. Trimming pared 1 base from V and 7 bases from J, leaving 22 bases between. CDR3 in amino acids: CASSLDGAGERRNEAFF. For the CDR3, the DNA is TGTGCCAGCAGCTTAGATGGGGCTGGAGAACGCAGGAATGAAGCTTTCTTT.

This sequence joins TRBV15 and TRBJ2-7; the D is unclear. Germline-derived CDR1 and CDR2 are LNHNV and YYDKDF (reference sequence). The CDR3 is 13 residues long. V was clipped by 3 bases and J by 1 base, with 7 bases between them. The CDR3 sequence is CATSSPRSYEQYF. CDR3 DNA: TGTGCCACCAGCAGCCCACGATCCTACGAGCAGTACTTC. The full variable domain, in which reference TRBV15 and TRBJ2-7 provide the parts outside the CDR3, is DAMVIQNPRYQVTQFGKPVTLSCSQTLNHNVMYWYQQKSSQAPKLLFHYYDKDFNNEADTPDNFQSRRPNTSFCFLDIRSPGLGDTAMYLCATSSPRSYEQYFGPGTRLTVT.

At least ten counts were recorded for this clonotype. This chain joins TRBV9 and TRBJ1-4; unclear D gene. Germline-derived CDR1 and CDR2 are SGDLS and YYNGEE. Trimming pared 6 bases from V and 7 bases from J, leaving 16 bases between. The CDR3 has 14 residues. CDR3 nucleotides: TGTGCCAGCACCATGGGAGGGATTGGTGAAAAACTGTTTTTT. Protein product: CASTMGGIGEKLFF.

This clonotype was seen ten or more times. The gene calls are TRBV5-1 and TRBJ2-1; D unclear. The CDR3 totals 15 residues. The V and J ends lost 1 base and 8 bases respectively, with 16 bases between them. Germline lookup yields CDR1 SGHRS and CDR2 YFSETQ. As DNA, the CDR3 is TGCGCCAGCAGCTTGATTTCGGGCAGGTCGGATGAGCAGTTCTTC. Translating gives CASSLISGRSDEQFF.

The rearrangement uses TRBV14 and TRBJ1-5, with TRBD1 identical over 10 bases. The CDR3 contains 21 residues. CDR1 and CDR2 from the germline V gene are SGHDN and FVKESK. The V segment lost 1 base and the J segment 4 bases; nucleotides outside the gene matches: 19. CDR3 loop: CASSQVDGTGATLVGNQPQHF. The DNA for the CDR3 is TGTGCCAGCAGCCAAGTGGATGGGACAGGGGCGACCCTGGTTGGGAATCAGCCCCAGCATTTT.

Ten or more counts support this clonotype. The J gene is TRBJ2-7, the V gene TRBV7-9; 10 bases agree with TRBD1. CDR1 is SEHNR and CDR2 is FQNEAQ in the germline V gene (reference sequence). The V segment lost 5 bases and the J segment 7 bases; nucleotides outside the gene matches: 11. This CDR3 is 15 amino acids long. In nucleotides, the CDR3 is TGTGCCAGCAGCCCGACAGGGGGCGAGTTTGGGGAGCAGTACTTC. Translation: CASSPTGGEFGEQYF.

In the case of this clonotype: This may be a read error: a much more frequent sequence differs by one nucleotide. The CDR3 bases are TGTGCCAGCAGGCCTGACTTTAGCAATCAGCCCCAGCATTTT. Translation: CASRPDFSNQPQHF. The rearrangement uses TRBV7-2 and TRBJ1-5; D not resolved. Trimming took 6 bases from V and 0 from J, leaving 9 bases between them. The CDR3 consists of 14 residues. Germline CDR1 and CDR2: SGHTA and FQGNSA.

Comments on this clonotype: Here the CDR3 omits its conserved ending phenylalanine or tryptophan, so a read error is the likely source. The V gene is TRBV10-3, the J gene TRBJ2-5, with D possibly TRBD2 on 5 matching bases. V shed 7 bases and J shed 1 base, with 13 bases lying between them. CDR1 and CDR2 from the germline V gene are ENHRY and SYGVKD. The CDR3 has 14 residues. CDR3 residues: CAINREGGQETQYS. The DNA of the CDR3 is TGTGCCATCAATCGCGAGGGCGGCCAAGAGACCCAGTACTCC.

This clonotype was seen at least ten times. The chain carries TRBV30 and TRBJ1-1; 7 nucleotides line up with TRBD1. CDR1 is GTSNPN, CDR2 SVGIG, per germline (reference sequence). V shed 7 bases and J 1 base; nucleotides not matched to a gene: 9. The CDR3 extends over 14 amino acids. DNA of the CDR3: TGTGCCTATCAGGGGGGCGCGAGGAACACTGAAGCTTTCTTT. Encoded protein: CAYQGGARNTEAFF.

This chain connects TRBV19 to TRBJ2-3; TRBD1 matches 9 bases. V gave up 7 bases and J gave up 5 bases; unmatched junction bases: 10. This CDR3 comprises 15 residues. Germline V CDR1 and CDR2: LNHDA, SQIVND (reference sequence). The chain's CDR3 is CASIQQDRGRDTQYF. CDR3 in DNA: TGTGCCAGTATACAACAGGACAGGGGCAGAGATACGCAGTATTTT. The variable domain in full, with the rest retrieved from reference TRBV19 and TRBJ2-3, is DGGITQSPKYLFRKEGQNVTLSCEQNLNHDAMYWYRQDPGQGLRLIYYSQIVNDFQKGDIAEGYSVSREKKESFPLTVTSAQKNPTAFYLCASIQQDRGRDTQYFGPGTRLTVL.

This chain joins TRBV3-1 and TRBJ2-7, with TRBD1 as a possible D gene (5 bases). V lost 0 bases to trimming and J lost 3 bases, with 9 bases between them. CDR1 and CDR2 from the germline V gene are LGHDT and YNNKEL (reference sequence). The CDR3 is 14 residues long. CDR3 loop: CASSQDQTGYEQYF. The DNA for the CDR3 is TGTGCCAGCAGCCAAGACCAAACAGGCTACGAGCAGTACTTC.

This chain links TRBV25-1 with TRBJ1-2; TRBD1 is a possible D gene (5 bases). The germline V gene has CDR1 MGHDK and CDR2 SYGVNS. V gave up 2 bases and J gave up 4 bases, with 14 bases separating them. There are 15 residues in the CDR3. Written as DNA, the CDR3 is TGTGCCAGCAGTGAAGGCGGGGGGTTCGGCTATGGCTACACCTTC. Translated, it gives CASSEGGGFGYGYTF.

The chain uses TRBV4-1 and TRBJ2-7; 10 nucleotides line up with TRBD2. The CDR3 has 15 amino acids. Trimming removed 1 base from V and 2 bases from J; junction bases left unmatched: 2. The germline V gene encodes CDR1 MGHRA and CDR2 YSYEKL. The CDR3 DNA reads TGCGCCAGCAGCCAAGGGACTAGCGGAACCTACGAGCAGTACTTC. This sequence encodes CASSQGTSGTYEQYF.

Points on this clonotype: One end of the junction fails to match germline, which may point to a read error. V and J are TRBV6-2 or TRBV6-3 and TRBJ2-3; no clear D gene. Germline assignment: CDR1 MNHEY and CDR2 SVGEGT. This CDR3 is 16 amino acids long. DNA of the CDR3: TGTGCCAGCAGTTACTCTTCCTCTGGCGCCGAAGTACTGAATGTTTTT. Protein: CASSYSSSGAEVLNVF.

Regarding this clonotype: The junction departs from germline at one end; a sequencing error may be responsible. The chain joins TRBV3-1 to TRBJ1-1; D not resolved. The CDR3 contains 14 residues. The germline gives CDR1 LGHDT, CDR2 YNNKEL (reference sequence). The CDR3 coding sequence is TGTGCCAGCAGCCCCACAGCGGGGAGTTCGGTAGCTCTCTTT. Residues: CASSPTAGSSVALF.

As to this clonotype: A much more abundant neighbour one base away suggests this may be a read error. This chain connects TRBV19 to TRBJ2-5, with 10 bases that match TRBD2. V shed 3 bases and J 1 base; nucleotides not matched to a gene: 2. Germline CDR1 LNHDA, CDR2 SQIVND (reference sequence). The CDR3 runs to 15 residues. The CDR3 sequence: CASSISGRTQETQYF. The CDR3 DNA follows: TGTGCCAGTAGTATTAGCGGGAGGACCCAAGAGACCCAGTACTTC.

The chain has TRBV11-2 and TRBJ2-7, with 8 bases lining up with TRBD2. Trimming cost V 0 bases and J 3 bases; bases outside gene matches: 1. Germline assignment: CDR1 SGHAT and CDR2 FQNNGV. The CDR3 runs 14 residues. In DNA, the CDR3 is TGTGCCAGCAGCTTAGATCGGGGGGGCTACGAGCAGTACTTC. Translation: CASSLDRGGYEQYF.

The V and J genes are TRBV20-1 and TRBJ2-7, with D possibly matching TRBD1 (5 bases). Germline V gene lookup returns CDR1 DFQATT and CDR2 SNEGSKA (reference sequence). The CDR3 totals 14 residues. With 1 base removed from V and 5 bases from J, the gap between germline ends came to 15 bases. The CDR3 DNA sequence: TGCAGTGCTAGAGGGACCAGGGAATTCCACGAGCAGTACTTC. Protein: CSARGTREFHEQYF.

V and J are TRBV28 and TRBJ2-3; D is ambiguous. Trimming took off 8 bases at V and 11 bases at J, with 29 bases between the two ends. Germline V lookup: CDR1 MDHEN, CDR2 SYDVKM. The CDR3 is 16 amino acids. The CDR3 here is CASLSAGALSYNEQYF. CDR3 bases: TGTGCCAGCCTCTCGGCAGGAGCCCTCTCCTACAATGAGCAGTATTTT.

The V and J genes are TRBV9 and TRBJ2-3; 9 bases align to TRBD2. J lost 0 bases, V lost 2 bases, and 1 base had no gene match. The V gene's germline CDR1 is SGDLS and CDR2 YYNGEE. This CDR3 is built from 15 residues. CDR3: CASSVSGSSTDTQYF. In nucleotides, the CDR3 is TGTGCCAGCAGCGTTAGCGGGAGTAGCACAGATACGCAGTATTTT.

Many counts were recorded for this clonotype. This chain connects TRBV7-9 to TRBJ2-2; 7 nucleotides agree with TRBD1. CDR1 and CDR2 from the germline V gene are SEHNR and FQNEAQ (reference sequence). With V trimmed by 4 bases and J by 7 bases, 3 bases remained unmatched. This CDR3 has 13 residues. CDR3: CASSSQGFGELFF. The DNA of the CDR3 is TGTGCCAGCAGCTCACAGGGGTTCGGGGAGCTGTTTTTT.

The chain has TRBV10-3 and TRBJ2-6, with 11 bases matching TRBD1. The CDR3 totals 17 residues. With 10 bases clipped from V and 4 bases from J, the junction kept 12 bases outside the gene matches. Germline V gene lookup returns CDR1 ENHRY and CDR2 SYGVKD. CDR3 residues: CASGGQGDGRGANVLTF. CDR3 coding DNA: TGTGCCAGCGGGGGACAGGGGGACGGTAGGGGGGCCAACGTCCTGACTTTC.

This clonotype was counted at least ten times. The V and J genes are TRBV7-3 and TRBJ2-6; the D is unclear. The CDR3 extends over 14 amino acids. V shed 1 base and J shed 0 bases, with 1 base lying between them. Per the germline V gene, CDR1 is SGHTA and CDR2 is FQGTGA. The CDR3 is CASSLSSGANVLTF. In nucleotides, the CDR3 is TGTGCCAGCAGCTTAAGCTCTGGGGCCAACGTCCTGACTTTC.

The chain is built from TRBV11-2 and TRBJ2-3; 10 bases map to TRBD2. The CDR3 length is 15 residues. CDR1 SGHAT and CDR2 FQNNGV come from the germline V gene. Trimming cost V 4 bases and J 6 bases; bases outside gene matches: 7. The CDR3 protein is CASSWLAGVSDTQYF. The CDR3 coding sequence is TGTGCCAGCAGCTGGCTAGCGGGAGTGAGCGATACGCAGTATTTT.

This clonotype was observed a few times. This rearrangement joins TRBV7-6 to TRBJ1-1; no definite D call. CDR3 size: 15 residues. Between the trimmed V and J ends, which lost 5 bases and 3 bases, there was a span of 16 bases. The germline CDR1 and CDR2 sequences are SGHVS and FNYEAQ. CDR3 coding DNA: TGTGCCAGCAGCCCATCACACCGGAGGGACACTGAAGCTTTCTTT. Residues: CASSPSHRRDTEAFF.